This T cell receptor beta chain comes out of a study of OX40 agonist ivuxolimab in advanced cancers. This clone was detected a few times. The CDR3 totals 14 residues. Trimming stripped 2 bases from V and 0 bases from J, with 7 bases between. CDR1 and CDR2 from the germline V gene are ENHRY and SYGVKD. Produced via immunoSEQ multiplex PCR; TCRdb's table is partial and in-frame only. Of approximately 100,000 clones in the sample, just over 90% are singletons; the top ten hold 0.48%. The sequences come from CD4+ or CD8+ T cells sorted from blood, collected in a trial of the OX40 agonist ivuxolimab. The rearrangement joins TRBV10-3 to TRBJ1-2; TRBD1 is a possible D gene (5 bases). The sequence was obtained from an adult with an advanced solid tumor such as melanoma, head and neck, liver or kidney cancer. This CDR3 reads CAISETRANYGYTF. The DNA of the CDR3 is TGTGCCATCAGTGAGACCAGGGCTAACTATGGCTACACCTTC.